This T cell receptor beta chain originates from a study of T cell repertoires in ileal Crohn's disease. Across the whole study: Every patient was operated on for stricturing (about 60%) or penetrating (approximately 40%) complications. Overall study findings and caveats: Clonal expansions were more frequent in active smokers than non-smokers at surgery. High-frequency clones were more common in sorted CD8 than CD4 cells.

The germline V gene encodes CDR1 WSHSY and CDR2 SAAADI. This CDR3 region has 15 residues. V was trimmed by 2 bases and J by 0 bases, leaving 9 bases between them. The time point denotes: neoterminal ileum biopsy at postoperative endoscopy, about 6 months after surgery. Eligibility required adulthood, ileal or ileocolonic Crohn's disease and indicated ileocolonic resection. Sequenced by immunoSEQ multiplex PCR; TCRdb stores in-frame clones only, minus some. The data show 1,300 to 1,500 clones, around four fifths seen once. In the case of this clone: Its antigen is undetermined.

Material: ileal tissue. The chain joins TRBV10-2 to TRBJ2-3; D gene ambiguous. The clonotype originates from an adult with Crohn's disease. CDR3 in amino acids: CASSELGTSTDTQYF. CDR3 nucleotides: TGCGCCAGCAGTGAGCTGGGAACTAGCACAGATACGCAGTATTTT.